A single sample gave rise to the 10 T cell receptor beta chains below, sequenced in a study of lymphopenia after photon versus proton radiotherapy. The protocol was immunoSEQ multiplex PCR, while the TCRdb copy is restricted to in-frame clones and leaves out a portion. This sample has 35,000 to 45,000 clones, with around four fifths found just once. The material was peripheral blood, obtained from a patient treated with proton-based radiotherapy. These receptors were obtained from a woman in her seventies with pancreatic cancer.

CDR3 coding DNA: TGTGCCAGCAGTTTTACCCCCGGGACAGGGGAAGGTAGTACTGAAGCTTTCTTT. Translating gives CASSFTPGTGEGSTEAFF. The chain links TRBV27 to TRBJ1-1; 10 bases line up with TRBD1. This CDR3 spans 18 amino acids. With 3 bases clipped from V and 5 bases from J, the junction kept 15 bases outside the gene matches. Germline CDR1 MNHEY, CDR2 SMNVEV (reference sequence).

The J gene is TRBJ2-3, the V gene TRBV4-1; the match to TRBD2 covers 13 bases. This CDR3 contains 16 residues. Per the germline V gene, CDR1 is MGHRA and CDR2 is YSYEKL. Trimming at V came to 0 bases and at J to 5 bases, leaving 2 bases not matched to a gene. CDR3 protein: CASSQEGLAGLDTQYF. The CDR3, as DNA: TGCGCCAGCAGCCAAGAGGGACTAGCGGGATTAGATACGCAGTATTTT.

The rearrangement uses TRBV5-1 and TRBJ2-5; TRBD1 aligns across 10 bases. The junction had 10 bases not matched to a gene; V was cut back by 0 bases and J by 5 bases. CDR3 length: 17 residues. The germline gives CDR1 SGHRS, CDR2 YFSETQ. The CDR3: CASSLVPPGQGRETQYF. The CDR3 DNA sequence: TGCGCCAGCAGCTTGGTTCCTCCGGGACAGGGGAGGGAGACCCAGTACTTC.

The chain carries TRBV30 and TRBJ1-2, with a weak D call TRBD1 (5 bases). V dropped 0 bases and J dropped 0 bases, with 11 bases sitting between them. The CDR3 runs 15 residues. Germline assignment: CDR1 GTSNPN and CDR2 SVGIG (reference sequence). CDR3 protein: CAWSVPDRPNYGYTF. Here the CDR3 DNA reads TGTGCCTGGAGTGTACCCGACAGACCTAACTATGGCTACACCTTC.

CDR3 amino acids: CASSVGLARGLNEQFF. Here the CDR3 DNA reads TGTGCCAGCAGCGTAGGATTAGCGAGAGGGCTCAATGAGCAGTTCTTC. The chain has TRBV9 and TRBJ2-1; tentatively, D is TRBD2 (5 bases). This CDR3 comprises 16 residues. CDR1 and CDR2 from the germline V gene are SGDLS and YYNGEE. Trimming pared 0 bases from V and 6 bases from J, leaving 16 bases between. The variable domain in full, completed from reference TRBV9 and TRBJ2-1, reads DSGVTQTPKHLITATGQRVTLRCSPRSGDLSVYWYQQSLDQGLQFLIQYYNGEERAKGNILERFSAQQFPDLHSELNLSSLELGDSALYFCASSVGLARGLNEQFFGPGTRLTVL.

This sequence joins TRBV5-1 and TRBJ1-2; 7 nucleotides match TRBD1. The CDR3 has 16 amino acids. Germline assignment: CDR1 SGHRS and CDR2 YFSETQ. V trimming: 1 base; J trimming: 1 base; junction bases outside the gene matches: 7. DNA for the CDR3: TGCGCCAGCAGCTTGTGGGGGGACAGCGATAACTATGGCTACACCTTC. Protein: CASSLWGDSDNYGYTF.

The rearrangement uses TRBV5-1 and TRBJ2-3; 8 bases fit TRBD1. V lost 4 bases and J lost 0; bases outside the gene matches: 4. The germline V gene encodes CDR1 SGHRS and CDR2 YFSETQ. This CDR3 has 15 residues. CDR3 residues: CASSGTGTSTDTQYF. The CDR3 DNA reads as TGCGCCAGCAGCGGGACAGGTACTAGCACAGATACGCAGTATTTT.

CDR3 loop: CASSSFQTREQYF. The DNA for the CDR3 is TGTGCCAGCAGCTCCTTCCAGACGCGCGAGCAGTACTTC. The chain couples TRBV7-2 to TRBJ2-7, with D unresolved. The CDR3 totals 13 residues. Germline CDR1 is SGHTA and CDR2 is FQGNSA. With 4 bases removed from V and 6 bases from J, the gap between germline ends came to 13 bases.

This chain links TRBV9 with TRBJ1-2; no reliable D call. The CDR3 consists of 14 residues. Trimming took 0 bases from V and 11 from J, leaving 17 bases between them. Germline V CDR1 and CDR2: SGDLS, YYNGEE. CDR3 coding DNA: TGTGCCAGCAGCGTAGATGTAGTAAGCGGTGGATACACCTTC. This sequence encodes CASSVDVVSGGYTF.

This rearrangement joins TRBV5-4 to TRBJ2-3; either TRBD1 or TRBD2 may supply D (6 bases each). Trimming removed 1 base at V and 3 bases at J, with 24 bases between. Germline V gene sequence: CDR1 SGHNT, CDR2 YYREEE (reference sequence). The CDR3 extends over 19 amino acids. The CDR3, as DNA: TGTGCCAGCAGCTTGATGATCCGGGGGCCAGGGTCAGGAACAGATACGCAGTATTTT. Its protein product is CASSLMIRGPGSGTDTQYF.